This TCR beta chain was captured in a study of T-cell memory formation after mild COVID-19. About this clonotype itself: Its specificity is unknown.

TCRdb itself ran the 5' RACE reads through MiXCR, one entry per CDR3 protein. The sample yields 110,000 to 150,000 distinct CDR3 sequences, 13% to 15% seen once. General observations from the study: Memory cells collected pre-infection included some clones that later responded, suggesting cross-reactive memory joined.

The material sequenced was PBMCs or a T cell subset sorted from them (not recorded which). The origin of this receptor is an adult woman who had mild COVID-19 (a few samples of this study predate the infection). Cell type and time point are not known.

CDR3: CASSQGMGELATVWYNEQFF. CDR3 coding DNA: TGCGCCAGCAGCCAAGGGATGGGTGAACTAGCGACCGTATGGTACAATGAGCAGTTCTTC. The rearrangement joins TRBV4-3 to TRBJ2-1; 7 bases are shared with TRBD2. This CDR3 spans 20 amino acids. The germline gives CDR1 LGHNA, CDR2 YSLEER. V lost 1 base, J lost 4 bases, and 19 bases stayed unmatched.